This record concerns one T cell receptor beta chain sequence. This CDR3 comprises 16 residues. Trimming removed 0 bases at V and 5 bases at J, with 14 bases between. Per the germline V gene, CDR1 is SGHNT and CDR2 is YYREEE (reference sequence). The data originate from a study of cytomegalovirus exposure and HLA in healthy donors. Researchers ran the PCR with 60 Vbeta and 13 Jbeta primers. The assay was immunoSEQ multiplex PCR, and TCRdb's table has in-frame clones only and misses some. The table for this sample gives 200,000 to 250,000 clones. This chain uses TRBV5-4 with TRBJ2-2; D unclear. Sequenced input: PBMCs. The source of this sequence is a woman aged 25 to 39 in good health and CMV-seropositive. This CDR3 is CASSLVPVGETGELFF. The DNA for the CDR3 is TGTGCCAGCAGCTTGGTCCCCGTCGGTGAGACCGGGGAGCTGTTTTTT.